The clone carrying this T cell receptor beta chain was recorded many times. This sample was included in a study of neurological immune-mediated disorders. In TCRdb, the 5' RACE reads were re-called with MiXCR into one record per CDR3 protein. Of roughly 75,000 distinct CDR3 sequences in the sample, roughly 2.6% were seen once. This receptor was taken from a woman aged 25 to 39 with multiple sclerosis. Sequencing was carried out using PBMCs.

CDR3 amino acids: CASSVGTGDMPQHF. The DNA for the CDR3 is TGTGCCAGCAGCGTTGGGACAGGCGATATGCCCCAGCATTTT. The chain combines TRBV9 with TRBJ1-5, with 8 bases aligning to TRBD1. Germline CDR1 and CDR2: SGDLS and YYNGEE. After removal of 2 bases from V and 9 bases from J, the junction contained 7 bases not matched to a gene. This CDR3 contains 14 residues.